These 15 T cell receptor beta chains originate from one sample sequenced in a study of CD8 T cells in ankylosing spondylitis. One entry per CDR3 protein results from TCRdb running MiXCR on the 5' RACE reads. The sample lists around 300,000 distinct CDR3 sequences; about 9.9% were seen once. The sequencing sample was made of blood, either unsorted or a sorted T cell fraction (not recorded which). The source of these receptors is a female donor with ankylosing spondylitis or in good health (not recorded which).

This clonotype was detected a few times. The genes are TRBV29-1 and TRBJ2-7, with 9 nucleotides matching TRBD1. V dropped 6 bases and J dropped 6; count of bases not matched to a gene: 9. This CDR3 is built from 13 residues. Looked up from germline, CDR1 is SQVTM and CDR2 is ANQGSEA. CDR3 residues: CSVSDRGGSEQYF. DNA for the CDR3: TGCAGCGTCTCCGACAGGGGGGGCTCCGAGCAGTACTTC.

This clonotype was counted ten times or more. The chain uses TRBV12-3 or TRBV12-4 and TRBJ2-2; tentatively, D is TRBD1 (5 bases). The CDR3 loop spans 13 amino acids. Trimming cost V 6 bases and J 2 bases, with 7 bases left between them. The CDR3 DNA sequence: TGTGCCAGCAGGGACACCAACACCGGGGAGCTGTTTTTT. The encoded protein is CASRDTNTGELFF.

This clonotype was counted at least ten times. The chain recombines TRBV28 with TRBJ1-2; 9 positions match TRBD1. Germline V gene data show CDR1 as MDHEN and CDR2 as SYDVKM. This CDR3 contains 15 residues. J gave up 6 bases and V 7 bases, and 12 bases lay outside the gene matches. DNA for the CDR3: TGTGCCAGCAAAGACGACAGGGGGGTTCCCAATGGCTACACCTTC. Its protein is CASKDDRGVPNGYTF.

In its sample, this clonotype was seen once. A much more abundant neighbour one base away suggests this may be a read error. The chain is built from TRBV28 and TRBJ2-7; 8 positions match TRBD1. CDR3 length equals 15 residues. Germline V gene sequence: CDR1 MDHEN, CDR2 SYDVKM. Here the CDR3 reads CSSSSMDRAPYEQYF. CDR3 in DNA: TGTTCCAGCAGTTCCATGGACAGGGCCCCGTACGAGCAGTACTTC.

This clonotype showed up many times. The rearrangement links TRBV29-1 to TRBJ2-6; weak D call: TRBD1 (6 bases). V dropped 6 bases and J dropped 1 base, with 10 bases sitting between them. Germline lookup yields CDR1 SQVTM and CDR2 ANQGSEA. This CDR3 is 14 amino acids long. In DNA form, the CDR3 reads TGCAGCGTCCAGGGGAAGTCTGGGGCCAACGTCCTGACTTTC. As protein: CSVQGKSGANVLTF.

There are many counts of this clonotype. J is TRBJ1-5 and V is TRBV20-1; possible D gene TRBD1, 6 bases. CDR1 is DFQATT, CDR2 SNEGSKA, per germline (reference sequence). The germline V and J ends were trimmed by 3 bases and 7 bases, with 13 bases remaining between them. The CDR3 spans 13 residues. The CDR3 coding sequence is TGCAGTGCTAGGGCGGACAGTCAACAGCCCCAGCATTTT. It specifies CSARADSQQPQHF.

There are many counts of this clonotype. The gene calls are TRBV5-6 and TRBJ1-4, with 7 bases fitting TRBD1. Trimming at V came to 3 bases and at J to 5 bases, leaving 10 bases not matched to a gene. Germline V lookup: CDR1 SGHDT, CDR2 YYEEEE. The CDR3 sequence is 16 residues long. The CDR3 DNA reads TGTGCCAGCAGCTCCGGGACAGCTGAACCGAATGAAAAACTGTTTTTT. Translation gives CASSSGTAEPNEKLFF.

Concerning this clonotype itself: A much larger clone lies one base from this, so it may be a read error. This chain uses TRBV18 with TRBJ1-1; no reliable D call. CDR1 is KGHSH and CDR2 is LQKENI in the germline V gene. The CDR3 runs to 12 residues. CDR3 DNA: TGTGCCAGCTCACCAATCGGGGTTGAAGATTTCTTT. Amino acids: CASSPIGVEDFF.

This clonotype was detected a few times. The rearrangement joins TRBV30 to TRBJ1-5, with no clear D. This CDR3 has 13 residues. Germline CDR1 and CDR2: GTSNPN and SVGIG (reference sequence). V dropped 2 bases and J dropped 4 bases, with 9 bases sitting between them. Here the CDR3 DNA reads TGTGCCTGGAGTCCAAATGGGAATCAGCCCCAGCATTTT. This translates into CAWSPNGNQPQHF.

The table lists this clonotype with many counts. The chain is built from TRBV4-2 and TRBJ2-3; the D gene is possibly TRBD2 (5 bases). V was trimmed by 0 bases and J by 0 bases, leaving 10 bases between them. Per germline, CDR1 LGHNA and CDR2 YNFKEQ. This CDR3 has 16 amino acids. CDR3 DNA: TGTGCCAGCAGCCAAGATCGAACGGGAAGCACAGATACGCAGTATTTT. Residues: CASSQDRTGSTDTQYF.

V usage is TRBV6-5 and J usage is TRBJ2-2; the D gene is possibly TRBD1 (5 bases). V dropped 0 bases and J dropped 1 base, with 12 bases sitting between them. CDR3 length equals 17 residues. Looked up from germline, CDR1 is MNHEY and CDR2 is SVGAGI. The CDR3 loop is CASSYSHPRGNTGELFF. In DNA form, the CDR3 reads TGTGCCAGCAGTTACTCGCACCCTAGGGGGAACACCGGGGAGCTGTTTTTT.

Comments on this clonotype: A much larger clone sits a single nucleotide away, making a read error possible. The rearrangement links TRBV14 to TRBJ1-2; 7 nucleotides agree with TRBD1. Germline trimming cut 4 bases from V and 2 bases from J; bases unmatched to any gene: 1. The V gene's germline CDR1 is SGHDN and CDR2 FVKESK. The CDR3 totals 13 residues. CDR3 DNA: TGTGCCAGCAGCCCGGGACAGAACTATGGCTACACCTTC. This translates into CASSPGQNYGYTF.

The chain uses TRBV28 and TRBJ1-5; possibly TRBD1 for D (5 bases). In germline, CDR1 is MDHEN, CDR2 SYDVKM. V lost 2 bases and J lost 4, with 15 bases in between. The CDR3 sequence is 16 residues long. In DNA form, the CDR3 reads TGTGCCAGCAGTTTAGTGTGGGGGTTAGGGAATCAGCCCCAGCATTTT. Translating it yields CASSLVWGLGNQPQHF.

There are many counts of this clonotype. This rearrangement joins TRBV5-1 to TRBJ2-3; D is unclear. The CDR3 spans 15 residues. V lost 2 bases, J lost 0 bases, and 10 bases lay in between. Germline assignment: CDR1 SGHRS and CDR2 YFSETQ. The CDR3 region is CASSLSFSSTDTQYF. DNA of the CDR3: TGCGCCAGCAGCTTATCTTTTTCTAGCACAGATACGCAGTATTTT.

V is TRBV14 and J is TRBJ2-1; either TRBD1 or TRBD2 may supply D (5 bases each). This CDR3 region has 13 residues. In germline, CDR1 is SGHDN, CDR2 FVKESK. Trimming shortened V by 2 bases and J by 6 bases, and 8 bases separated the two germline ends. The CDR3 region has the DNA TGTGCCAGCAGCCAACTTGGGGGCAATGAGCAGTTCTTC. Its translation: CASSQLGGNEQFF.